This is a list of T cell receptor beta chains from one sample in a study of T cells in Graves' hyperthyroidism and ophthalmopathy. TCRdb ran MiXCR on the multiplex PCR reads and lists one entry per CDR3 protein. The table shows roughly 840,000 distinct CDR3 sequences, with 35% to 45% occurring only once. Sequenced input: blood. The receptors here all came from a man aged 18 to 29 with Graves' hyperthyroidism. CDR3s include the opening cysteine and the closing phenylalanine or tryptophan. A D gene is named only where the DNA matches it firmly. The size field is filled for only some rows; it gives once, few, many or a size class.

J gene	D gene	clone size	V gene	CDR3 DNA	CDR3 protein
TRBJ2-5	NA	NA	TRBV20-1	TGCAGTGCTAGGATCAGAGGGACTCCTCCGGGGTCCCAGTACTTC	CSARIRGTPPGSQYF
TRBJ1-3	TRBD1	NA	TRBV7-9	TGTGCCAGCAGCCCCGCCGGGACAGGGGGCTTTGGAAACACCATATATTTT	CASSPAGTGGFGNTIYF
TRBJ1-3	TRBD1	many	TRBV9	TGTGCCAGCCAAACCGGGACAGGCGGAAACACCATATATTTT	CASQTGTGGNTIYF
TRBJ2-2	NA	many	TRBV12-3/TRBV12-4	TGTGCCAGCATGGCCGCCGGGGAGCTGTTTTTT	CASMAAGELFF
TRBJ2-7	NA	few	TRBV20-1	TGCAGTGCTAGAGATTTGGGTCCGAGCTCCTACGAGCAGTACTTC	CSARDLGPSSYEQYF
TRBJ1-1	NA	few	TRBV20-1	TGCAGTGCTACACCACAGGCGACCCTCATGAACACTGAAGCTTTCTTT	CSATPQATLMNTEAFF
TRBJ1-5	TRBD1	NA	TRBV24-1	TGTGCCAGCAGTTCCGGACAGGGGACTCAGCCCCAGCATTTT	CASSSGQGTQPQHF
TRBJ2-3	NA	NA	TRBV20-1	TGCAGTGCTAGAGCAGGGGCGCAAGATACGCAGTATTTT	CSARAGAQDTQYF
TRBJ2-7	TRBD1	NA	TRBV11-2	TGTGCCAGCAACTTCGGACAGGGAAATTACGAGCAGTACTTC	CASNFGQGNYEQYF
TRBJ2-6	NA	NA	TRBV9	TGTGCCAGCAGCGCCGGTACAGGGATCCACTCTGGGGCCAACGTCCTGACTTTC	CASSAGTGIHSGANVLTF
TRBJ2-7	TRBD1	many	TRBV7-9	TGTGCCAGCAGCCCAACCGGACAGGGCTACGAGCAGTACTTC	CASSPTGQGYEQYF
TRBJ2-7	NA	few	TRBV7-2	TGTGCCAGCAGCCAAACCCCATCGGACGGAGACTACGAGCAGTACTTC	CASSQTPSDGDYEQYF
TRBJ2-7	NA	many	TRBV10-3	TGTGCCATCAAATCCCCGGCGCGGGACGAGCAGTACTTC	CAIKSPARDEQYF
TRBJ2-7	NA	NA	TRBV2	TGTGCCAGCATAGGCACGGGAGATCACGAGCAGTACTTC	CASIGTGDHEQYF
TRBJ1-6	NA	NA	TRBV25-1	TGTACCACCGGGAGTTCACCCCTCCACTTT	CTTGSSPLHF
TRBJ2-7	NA	NA	TRBV10-3	TGTGCCAGCTCACCCTCCGGGACAACGTCCACCTACGAGCAGTACTTC	CASSPSGTTSTYEQYF
TRBJ2-2	TRBD1	NA	TRBV2	TGTGCCAGCAGCTTAGCCCCAGGGGGACACACCGGGGAGCTGTTTTTT	CASSLAPGGHTGELFF
TRBJ1-1	NA	NA	TRBV15	TGTGCCACCAGCAGCCTTATTTATGTTGGACACCAGAACACTGAAGCTTTCTTT	CATSSLIYVGHQNTEAFF
TRBJ1-5	NA	many	TRBV7-2	TGTGCCAGCAGCTTATTCGAGGGGTTGAGCAATCAGCCCCAGCATTTT	CASSLFEGLSNQPQHF
TRBJ1-2	TRBD1	NA	TRBV14	TGTGCCAGCAGGCCTCAGGGGGGTCATGGCTACACCTTC	CASRPQGGHGYTF
TRBJ1-4	NA	many	TRBV7-9	TGTGCCAGCAGCTCGCCTCGGGGAGCAGGTGGGGAAAAACTGTTTTTT	CASSSPRGAGGEKLFF
TRBJ1-1	TRBD1	many	TRBV29-1	TGCAGCGTTGTCAGGGGGCGAGACACTGAAGCTTTCTTT	CSVVRGRDTEAFF
TRBJ1-1	NA	many	TRBV29-1	TGCAGCGCACTCTGGGGGGACGTGATGAACACTGAAGCTTTCTTT	CSALWGDVMNTEAFF
TRBJ2-5	NA	many	TRBV7-2	TGTGCCAGCAGCCCGAACGCAGGGGCGCAGACCCAGTACTTC	CASSPNAGAQTQYF
TRBJ2-7	TRBD2	few	TRBV9	TGTGCCAGCAGCAAAACTAGCGGGAGGAGTGGGCAGTACTTC	CASSKTSGRSGQYF
TRBJ2-2	TRBD1	many	TRBV2	TGTGCCAGCAGCACCGGGACAGGGCGCACCGGGGAGCTGTTTTTT	CASSTGTGRTGELFF
TRBJ2-2	NA	NA	TRBV19	TGTGCCGGTAGTACCTCCCACGAATGGGAGCTGTTTTTT	CAGSTSHEWELFF
TRBJ1-5	NA	few	TRBV10-3	TGTGCCAGCAGCCAGGCAGGTGGGAGCAATCAGCCCCAGCATTTT	CASSQAGGSNQPQHF
TRBJ1-1	TRBD1	many	TRBV24-1	TGTGCCACCAGGCCCGGGACAGGGGGTATAGCTTTCTTT	CATRPGTGGIAFF
TRBJ2-7	NA	NA	TRBV7-6	TGTGCCAGCAGCCAAGATCGGGGGTACTACGAGCAGTACTTC	CASSQDRGYYEQYF
TRBJ2-7	TRBD1	many	TRBV7-6	TGTGCCTGCCGGGACAGGGTTCTCTACGAGCAGTACTTC	CACRDRVLYEQYF
TRBJ1-1	TRBD1	NA	TRBV7-2	TGTGCCAGCAGATACCCGGGACAGGGCACTGAAGCTTTCTTT	CASRYPGQGTEAFF
TRBJ2-7	NA	many	TRBV29-1	TGCAGCGTTGACGGCGGTTACGGGGAGCAGTACTTC	CSVDGGYGEQYF
TRBJ1-1	NA	NA	TRBV29-1	TGCAGCGTCCTCGGCGCCTTGAACACTGAAGCTTTCTTT	CSVLGALNTEAFF
TRBJ1-1	NA	many	TRBV2	TGTGCCAGCGACGCAGAGCGAAGATCAGCTTTCTTT	CASDAERRSAFF
TRBJ1-1	NA	few	TRBV7-9	TGTGCCAGCAGCTTGAGTATGGGCCGACCTGAAGCTTTCTTT	CASSLSMGRPEAFF
TRBJ1-1	TRBD1	many	TRBV7-9	TGTGCCAGCAGCCCAGGGACAGGGCGCGCTGAAGCTTTCTTT	CASSPGTGRAEAFF
TRBJ1-1	NA	NA	TRBV6-2/TRBV6-3	TGTGCCAGCAGTTACTCGAGCCTCAGTACAGGGTGGACTGAAGCTTTCTTT	CASSYSSLSTGWTEAFF
TRBJ1-2	TRBD1	NA	TRBV6-4	TGTGCCAGCAGTGGAACAGACAGGGAGGTTGGCTACACCTTC	CASSGTDREVGYTF
TRBJ2-7	NA	many	TRBV7-3	TGTGCCAGCAGCTTGAGGCCCGAGCAGTACTTC	CASSLRPEQYF
TRBJ2-7	NA	many	TRBV7-2	TGTGCCAGCAGCACAAGGGGTAGCTACGAGCAGTACTTC	CASSTRGSYEQYF
TRBJ1-1	NA	NA	TRBV5-6	TGTGCCAGCAGCCGTTGGGCGAGGGAGAACACTGAAGCTTTCTTT	CASSRWARENTEAFF
TRBJ2-2	TRBD2	few	TRBV7-6	TGTGCCAGCAGCTTAGCCCCTAGCGGGGCGACCGGGGAGCTGTTTTTT	CASSLAPSGATGELFF
TRBJ1-4	NA	many	TRBV19	TGTGCCAGTAGTCGCAGGAATGAAAAACTGTTTTTT	CASSRRNEKLFF